The TCR beta chain described here comes from a study of regulatory T cells in long-lasting Graves disease. Overall study context: The criterion for persistent Graves' disease was over 5 years of antithyroid drugs with positive TSH receptor antibodies.

Study-wide results and limits: Favoring TRBV28, TRBJ1-2 and TRBJ2-5 was a feature seen in persistent disease.

This clonotype showed up just a few times. The target antigen is unknown. Trimming took 3 bases from V and 3 from J; bases not matched to a gene: 10. The CDR3 runs 15 residues. The germline V gene encodes CDR1 GTSNPN and CDR2 SVGIG (reference sequence). Relying on iRepertoire HTBI primers and Arm-PCR of CDR3 regions, the team built TCR beta libraries. In TCRdb, the multiplex PCR reads were re-called with MiXCR into one record per CDR3 protein. The sample lists more than 650,000 distinct CDR3 sequences; about 32% were seen once. Sample time point: persistent/refractory GD, antithyroid drugs over 5 years with positive TRAb. The TCR library used RNA extracted from PBMCs.

The source material was peripheral blood mononuclear cells (PBMCs), sampled when the disease was refractory, from a patient treated with antithyroid drugs. The chain recombines TRBV30 with TRBJ1-1; TRBD1 matches 7 bases. The clonotype comes from a female donor with Graves disease. CDR3: CAWSYRGAGYTEAFF. CDR3 sequence (DNA): TGTGCCTGGAGCTACAGGGGAGCGGGGTACACTGAAGCTTTCTTT.